The rows below give T cell receptor beta chains drawn from one sample of a study of T cell responses to AZD1222 COVID-19 vaccine. The assay was immunoSEQ multiplex PCR, and TCRdb's table has in-frame clones only and misses some. The table records more than 95,000 clones, around 89% of them present only once. The sequenced sample was peripheral blood, obtained on day 0 of AZD1222 vaccination. These receptors all come from an adult in good health. Each CDR3 is given with its conserved first and last residue. Fields, in order: CDR3 length, clone size, J gene, D gene, V gene, CDR3 DNA, CDR3 protein. The D gene is left open where the match is weak. Size is omitted from some rows. Given values are once, few, many or a class for expanded clones.

20	NA	TRBJ1-4	TRBD1	TRBV24-1	TGTGCCACCAGTGACGAGGGACAGGGTCCCTTTCCAGACCAAAATGAAAAACTGTTTTTT	CATSDEGQGPFPDQNEKLFF
15	once	TRBJ2-1	NA	TRBV2	TGTGCCAGCAGTGAATCGGGACTCCAACTAAATGAGCAGTTCTTC	CASSESGLQLNEQFF
14	NA	TRBJ2-7	NA	TRBV27	TGTGCCAGCAGTTTATTGAGGACCGACGGGGAGCAGTACTTC	CASSLLRTDGEQYF
13	NA	TRBJ1-5	NA	TRBV2	TGTGCCAGCAGAGGATGGGGGGGCCAGCCCCAGCATTTT	CASRGWGGQPQHF
13	NA	TRBJ2-5	NA	TRBV25-1	TGTGCCAGCAGTCTGGAGGGAGTGGAGACCCAGTACTTC	CASSLEGVETQYF
11	NA	TRBJ1-2	TRBD1	TRBV2	TGTGCCACCCGGACAGGGGGTGGCTACACCTTC	CATRTGGGYTF
16	NA	TRBJ2-3	TRBD2	TRBV11-2	TGTGCCAGCAGCTCCCGTGGTAGCGGGAGGACAGATACGCAGTATTTT	CASSSRGSGRTDTQYF
14	many	TRBJ2-7	TRBD2	TRBV7-9	TGTGCCAGCAGCTTAGGGGGTAGCGGGAGCGAGCAGTACTTC	CASSLGGSGSEQYF
14	NA	TRBJ2-3	TRBD2	TRBV10-3	TGTGCCACGCAAGGGGCTAGCGGGAGAGATACGCAGTATTTT	CATQGASGRDTQYF
10	many	TRBJ2-7	NA	TRBV20-1	TGCAGTGTGGGGGTCGGCGAGCAGTACTTC	CSVGVGEQYF
16	NA	TRBJ1-4	TRBD1	TRBV4-1	TGCGCCAGCAGCCAAAACTCCGGGACAGGGCCAGAAAAACTGTTTTTT	CASSQNSGTGPEKLFF
13	NA	TRBJ1-2	NA	TRBV10-3	TGTGCCATCAGTGAGAGGAGGGGAGGGGGCTACACCTTC	CAISERRGGGYTF
15	NA	TRBJ1-5	NA	TRBV4-1	TGCGCCAGCAGCCAAGATGCAGGGGGCAATCAGCCCCAGCATTTT	CASSQDAGGNQPQHF
12	NA	TRBJ2-1	NA	TRBV6-2/TRBV6-3	TGTGCCAGCAGTTACGTCCTCGAGGAGCAGTTCTTC	CASSYVLEEQFF
12	NA	TRBJ1-1	NA	TRBV7-9	TGTGCCAGCAGCCCTGGCCAGACTGAAGCTTTCTTT	CASSPGQTEAFF
13	NA	TRBJ2-1	TRBD1	TRBV29-1	TGCAGCGTTGCGGCCAGGGGGCCCAATGAGCAGTTCTTC	CSVAARGPNEQFF
14	NA	TRBJ1-3	NA	TRBV19	TGTGCCAGTAGTACAGGGTTCTCTGGAAACACCATATATTTT	CASSTGFSGNTIYF
13	once	TRBJ2-3	NA	TRBV19	TGTGCCAGTAGTGCCAGGGTGGCAGATACGCAGTATTTT	CASSARVADTQYF
14	once	TRBJ1-2	NA	TRBV7-9	TGTGCCAGCAGCTCTGACACCGCTAACTATGGCTACACCTTC	CASSSDTANYGYTF
17	NA	TRBJ1-1	NA	TRBV15	TGTGCCACCAGCAGGGGTTACTCGAGGACAATGAACACTGAAGCTTTCTTT	CATSRGYSRTMNTEAFF
14	NA	TRBJ1-1	TRBD1	TRBV2	TGTGCCAGCAGTGAACAGGGGGTGGACACTGAAGCTTTCTTT	CASSEQGVDTEAFF
16	NA	TRBJ2-7	NA	TRBV5-5	TGTGCCAGCAGCATAGATGGGGGGACAGCTTACTACGAGCAGTACTTC	CASSIDGGTAYYEQYF
13	NA	TRBJ1-2	NA	TRBV3-1/TRBV3-2	TGTGCCAGCAGCCAATTCAGGGTGGAGGGCTACACCTTC	CASSQFRVEGYTF
15	NA	TRBJ2-7	NA	TRBV2	TGTGCCAGCAGTGCAGGGGAGCTACTACCCTACGAGCAGTACTTC	CASSAGELLPYEQYF
14	NA	TRBJ1-1	NA	TRBV5-1	TGCGCCAGCAGCTTGAGGACCGAGAACACTGAAGCTTTCTTT	CASSLRTENTEAFF
13	NA	TRBJ1-1	NA	TRBV7-6	TGTGCCAGCAGCTTAGAGCCCTACACTGAAGCTTTCTTT	CASSLEPYTEAFF
14	once	TRBJ2-7	NA	TRBV28	TGTGCCAGCACCTCGACGACTAGGGTCTACGAGCAGTACTTC	CASTSTTRVYEQYF
14	NA	TRBJ1-1	NA	TRBV3-1/TRBV3-2	TGTGCCAGCAGCCTTCTGGGGGTGAACACTGAAGCTTTCTTT	CASSLLGVNTEAFF
14	NA	TRBJ1-2	NA	TRBV5-6	TGTGCCAGCAGCCCCGGTGGGGGAAACTATGGCTACACCTTC	CASSPGGGNYGYTF
15	NA	TRBJ2-5	NA	TRBV5-1	TGCGCCAGCAGCCTTGGGGCCGAGAGAGAAGAGACCCAGTACTTC	CASSLGAEREETQYF
14	NA	TRBJ1-5	NA	TRBV19	TGTGCCAGTAGGGCGCCGGGCCACAATCAGCCCCAGCATTTT	CASRAPGHNQPQHF
15	NA	TRBJ1-4	NA	TRBV10-2	TGCGCCAGCAGGCCTTCAGGGGCAACTAATGAAAAACTGTTTTTT	CASRPSGATNEKLFF
13	few	TRBJ1-1	NA	TRBV10-3	TGTGCCATCAGGCAGGACCTGAACACTGAAGCTTTCTTT	CAIRQDLNTEAFF
14	NA	TRBJ2-1	TRBD2	TRBV6-5	TGTGCCAGCAGTTCTAGCGGGGGGGCGAGGGAGCAGTTCTTC	CASSSSGGAREQFF
13	NA	TRBJ2-7	NA	TRBV7-2	TGTGCCAGCCGTTTTGGGGGGACCTACGAGCAGTACTTC	CASRFGGTYEQYF
14	NA	TRBJ1-2	TRBD1	TRBV5-4	TGTGCCAGCAGCCTAACCGGGACAGTCTATGGCTACACCTTC	CASSLTGTVYGYTF
16	NA	TRBJ2-1	NA	TRBV19	TGTGCCAGTAGTATCCTCCTGGGAGAGGGCTACAATGAGCAGTTCTTC	CASSILLGEGYNEQFF
17	once	TRBJ1-4	TRBD1	TRBV5-1	TGCGCCAGCAGCTTGAGAGCGCAGGGGGGGACTAATGAAAAACTGTTTTTT	CASSLRAQGGTNEKLFF
13	NA	TRBJ1-2	NA	TRBV19	TGTGCCAGTAGTGTGGGACTGAGCTATGGCTACACCTTC	CASSVGLSYGYTF
12	NA	TRBJ2-5	NA	TRBV20-1	TGCAGTGCTAGTAGCGCGCAAGAGACTCAGTACTTC	CSASSAQETQYF
15	NA	TRBJ2-1	TRBD2	TRBV28	TGTGCCAGCAGACTGCCGGGACTAGTACAAAATGAGCAGTTCTTC	CASRLPGLVQNEQFF
12	NA	TRBJ1-4	NA	TRBV12-3/TRBV12-4	TGTGCCAGCAGTGGGAACAGAGGGGAACTGTTTTTT	CASSGNRGELFF